This T cell receptor (beta chain) was captured by sequencing in a study of blood T cell repertoires in COVID-19. The wider study: From the United States, Italy and Spain came samples of acute and convalescent COVID-19. The cDNA or gDNA used as material had been derived from T cells, B-cell-depleted T cells, or PBMCs.

Germline values: CDR1 GTSNPN, CDR2 SVGIG (reference sequence). V was clipped by 4 bases and J by 6 bases; unmatched bases: 7. The CDR3 has 13 residues. Authors' data handling: The assay estimated nucleated cells by amplifying reference gene primers. Sequencing was performed with immunoSEQ multiplex PCR; in TCRdb, only in-frame clones are kept and a portion is missing. The DNA was the basis for D and trimming; V, J and clone size are from that table. The sample consists of roughly 100,000 clones, 85% of them appearing once. This clone was seen more than once but under ten times. The chain joins TRBV30 to TRBJ2-7; 9 bases agree with TRBD2. This TCR was sampled from a man aged 50 to 60 with acute or convalescent COVID-19. The sequencing sample was made of peripheral blood. The CDR3 protein is CAWKGSGSAEQYF. The CDR3 DNA is TGTGCCTGGAAGGGTAGCGGGAGTGCCGAGCAGTACTTC.